These 25 T cell receptor beta chains were all obtained from the same sample, sequenced in a study of blood T cell repertoires in COVID-19. Produced via immunoSEQ multiplex PCR; TCRdb's table is partial and in-frame only. The repertoire holds some 200,000 clones, with about three quarters as singletons. The sequenced material came from peripheral blood. Source of these receptors: a woman aged 70-85 years with acute or convalescent COVID-19.

The rearrangement uses TRBV14 and TRBJ2-7; D possibly corresponds to TRBD1 (5 bases). Germline CDR1 reads SGHDN; CDR2 reads FVKESK. V was clipped by 1 base and J by 4 bases, with 14 bases between them. The CDR3 contains 15 residues. The DNA for the CDR3 is TGTGCCAGCAGCCAAGCTCTCGGTTCAGGGTACGAGCAGTACTTC. This codes for CASSQALGSGYEQYF.

The V and J genes are TRBV5-4 and TRBJ2-3; tentatively, D is TRBD1 (6 bases). Germline lookup yields CDR1 SGHNT and CDR2 YYREEE (reference sequence). V lost 6 bases, J lost 3 bases, and 14 bases lay in between. CDR3 length: 14 residues. CDR3 in DNA: TGTGCCAGCACATCTCAGGGGTCGACAGATACGCAGTATTTT. As protein: CASTSQGSTDTQYF.

The CDR3 spells CASSQDTPTSGRAAGAKNIQYF. The CDR3 DNA reads TGTGCCAGCAGCCAAGACACCCCCACTAGCGGGAGGGCCGCTGGGGCCAAAAACATTCAGTACTTC. The J gene is TRBJ2-4, the V gene TRBV4-2, with 13 bases matching TRBD2. The CDR3 has 22 amino acids. V lost 0 bases, J lost 1 base, and 15 bases stayed unmatched. Per germline, CDR1 LGHNA and CDR2 YNFKEQ.

This clone was seen just once. This chain joins TRBV7-3 and TRBJ1-2; the D gene is possibly TRBD1 (5 bases). The V and J ends lost 1 base and 1 base respectively, with 19 bases between them. The CDR3 is 18 amino acids. Germline V lookup: CDR1 SGHTA, CDR2 FQGTGA. CDR3 DNA: TGTGCCAGCAGCTTAAAGGGAGGGGACGCCAGCTATAACTATGGCTACACCTTC. Translating gives CASSLKGGDASYNYGYTF. The variable domain in full, with the rest retrieved from reference TRBV7-3 and TRBJ1-2, is GAGVSQTPSNKVTEKGKYVELRCDPISGHTALYWYRQSLGQGPEFLIYFQGTGAADDSGLPNDRFFAVRPEGSVSTLKIQRTERGDSAVYLCASSLKGGDASYNYGYTFGSGTRLTVV.

The V and J genes are TRBV19 and TRBJ2-7; 7 nucleotides match TRBD1. The CDR3 totals 13 residues. Germline CDR1 LNHDA, CDR2 SQIVND (reference sequence). The J segment lost 5 bases and the V segment lost 5 bases, leaving 6 bases of the junction unmatched. The CDR3 is CASSPQGVNEQYF. CDR3 sequence (DNA): TGTGCCAGTAGTCCGCAGGGGGTGAACGAGCAGTACTTC.

The chain employs TRBV20-1 and TRBJ1-3; D gene unclear. CDR1 and CDR2 (germline): DFQATT, SNEGSKA (reference sequence). Trimming pared 4 bases from V and 7 bases from J, leaving 8 bases between. The CDR3 is 11 amino acids. This CDR3 reads CSATRLNTIYF. Here the CDR3 DNA reads TGCAGTGCTACCCGACTGAACACCATATATTTT.

As regards this clone: Other DNA sequences of this sample code for an identical CDR3. The chain links TRBV5-1 to TRBJ2-2; D gene uncertain. The germline CDR1 and CDR2 sequences are SGHRS and YFSETQ. The CDR3 is 14 residues long. V lost 5 bases and J lost 2, with 10 bases in between. The CDR3 coding sequence is TGCGCCAGCAGGTCGGGTCAAAACACCGGGGAGCTGTTTTTT. Translated: CASRSGQNTGELFF.

The V call is TRBV4-2, the J call TRBJ2-3, with unresolved D. The germline V gene has CDR1 LGHNA and CDR2 YNFKEQ. The CDR3 runs to 14 residues. The V and J ends lost 0 bases and 2 bases respectively, with 6 bases between them. The CDR3 DNA sequence: TGTGCCAGCAGCCAAGATCAGGCCACAGATACGCAGTATTTT. It specifies CASSQDQATDTQYF.

The CDR3 here is CASSQQGDGQFF. The CDR3 DNA reads as TGTGCCAGCTCTCAACAGGGGGATGGTCAGTTCTTC. The V call is TRBV18, the J call TRBJ2-1; 8 bases are shared with TRBD1. This CDR3 spans 12 amino acids. The junction had 8 bases not matched to a gene; V was cut back by 6 bases and J by 13 bases. CDR1 is KGHSH and CDR2 is LQKENI in the germline V gene.

This chain joins TRBV2 and TRBJ2-1, with TRBD1 as a possible D gene (6 bases). CDR3 length equals 12 residues. V was cut by 5 bases and J by 9 bases, with 11 bases left in between. CDR1 and CDR2 (germline): SNHLY, FYNNEI. The CDR3 region is CASSLQGIEQFF. CDR3 DNA: TGTGCCAGCAGTCTTCAGGGGATTGAGCAGTTCTTC.

This rearrangement joins TRBV5-8 to TRBJ1-5, with a tentative D call TRBD1 (6 bases). Trimming cost V 4 bases and J 6 bases, with 14 bases left between them. The CDR3 length is 14 residues. Germline CDR1 SGHTS, CDR2 YDEGEE. CDR3 in DNA: TGTGCCAGCAGCCTACAGGGCGGTCGTCAGCCCCAGCATTTT. It encodes CASSLQGGRQPQHF.

V usage is TRBV5-1 and J usage is TRBJ2-7; 12 bases are shared with TRBD2. CDR3 length equals 14 residues. From germline, CDR1 is SGHRS and CDR2 YFSETQ. J was trimmed by 4 bases and V by 7 bases; bases with no gene match: 6. This chain's CDR3 is CASLGLAGTYEQYF. For the CDR3, the DNA is TGCGCCAGCCTTGGACTAGCGGGGACGTACGAGCAGTACTTC.

The rearrangement links TRBV30 to TRBJ1-3, with unresolved D. Germline V lookup: CDR1 GTSNPN, CDR2 SVGIG (reference sequence). CDR3 size: 14 residues. V was pared by 2 bases and J by 4 bases, with 12 bases between. This CDR3 reads CAWSLEGPGNTIYF. Written as DNA, the CDR3 is TGTGCCTGGAGTTTAGAGGGCCCGGGAAACACCATATATTTT.

The chain carries TRBV7-9 and TRBJ2-3, with 10 bases matching TRBD1. The V segment lost 5 bases and the J segment 5 bases; nucleotides outside the gene matches: 7. Germline V gives CDR1 SEHNR, CDR2 FQNEAQ (reference sequence). This CDR3 is built from 15 residues. The chain's CDR3 is CASSRPGTGEDTQYF. The CDR3 nucleotides read TGTGCCAGCAGCCGACCCGGGACAGGGGAAGATACGCAGTATTTT.

The chain is built from TRBV5-1 and TRBJ1-2; D is perhaps TRBD1 (6 bases). Deletions cut 4 bases from V and 4 bases from J, with 14 bases between. CDR1 and CDR2 from the germline V gene are SGHRS and YFSETQ. This CDR3 has 14 amino acids. The CDR3 region has the DNA TGCGCCAGCAGCAGCGCAGGGGAAACCTATGGCTACACCTTC. Translating it yields CASSSAGETYGYTF.

The rearrangement uses TRBV28 and TRBJ1-4; a possible D gene is TRBD1 (5 bases). V was pared by 6 bases and J by 8 bases, with 16 bases between. The CDR3 is 14 residues long. Germline V gene data show CDR1 as MDHEN and CDR2 as SYDVKM. DNA for the CDR3: TGTGCCAGCAGGGGGGACGGGAGACAAGAAAAACTGTTTTTT. It is translated as CASRGDGRQEKLFF.

This chain uses TRBV5-5 with TRBJ2-2, with 10 bases matching TRBD2. With 1 base clipped from V and 5 bases from J, the junction kept 8 bases outside the gene matches. Germline V gene data show CDR1 as SGHKS and CDR2 as YYEKEE (reference sequence). CDR3 length: 17 amino acids. In nucleotides, the CDR3 is TGTGCCAGCAGCTTGAGCCAGCGGGAGGGCCGGACCGGGGAGCTGTTTTTT. Translating gives CASSLSQREGRTGELFF.

The CDR3 region has the DNA TGTGCCAGCAGCTCACGACTAGCGGGATCCTACGAGCAGTACTTC. Translated, it gives CASSSRLAGSYEQYF. The chain combines TRBV7-9 with TRBJ2-7; 11 nucleotides align to TRBD2. The junction had 3 bases not matched to a gene; V was cut back by 4 bases and J by 1 base. The CDR3 is made up of 15 amino acids. From germline, CDR1 is SEHNR and CDR2 FQNEAQ (reference sequence).

The chain joins TRBV3-1 (or the pseudogene TRBV3-2) to TRBJ1-3, with TRBD1 as a possible D gene (5 bases). The CDR3 has 13 amino acids. The germline V gene encodes CDR1 LGHDT and CDR2 YNNKEL (reference sequence). Trimming shortened V by 0 bases and J by 7 bases, and 7 bases separated the two germline ends. The CDR3 region has the DNA TGTGCCAGCAGCCAAGAGGCAGGGAACACCATATATTTT. This gives the protein CASSQEAGNTIYF.

The genes are TRBV29-1 and TRBJ2-1, with 11 nucleotides matching TRBD2. The CDR3 runs 13 residues. Per germline, CDR1 SQVTM and CDR2 ANQGSEA. V lost 7 bases, J lost 7 bases, and 6 bases stayed unmatched. CDR3: CSGTPSGRNEQFF. In nucleotides, the CDR3 is TGCAGCGGGACCCCTAGCGGGAGGAATGAGCAGTTCTTC.

This clone was found once. The V gene is TRBV9, the J gene TRBJ1-5; TRBD1 agrees at 8 bases. CDR3 length: 15 residues. The V gene's germline CDR1 is SGDLS and CDR2 YYNGEE. The V gene end was trimmed by 0 bases and the J gene end by 3 bases; junction bases not matched to a gene: 2. The CDR3 protein is CASSVAGGLNQPQHF. Here the CDR3 DNA reads TGTGCCAGCAGCGTAGCAGGGGGCCTCAATCAGCCCCAGCATTTT.

V gene TRBV5-1 combines with J gene TRBJ2-5, with TRBD2 matching over 13 bases. The V segment lost 4 bases and the J segment 4 bases; nucleotides outside the gene matches: 10. CDR1 SGHRS and CDR2 YFSETQ come from the germline V gene. The CDR3 spans 17 residues. CDR3 sequence reads: CASSAGTSGTGAETQYF. Written as DNA, the CDR3 is TGCGCCAGCAGCGCGGGGACTAGCGGGACAGGTGCAGAGACCCAGTACTTC. Drawing the rest from reference TRBV5-1 and TRBJ2-5, the complete variable domain is KAGVTQTPRYLIKTRGQQVTLSCSPISGHRSVSWYQQTPGQGLQFLFEYFSETQRNKGNFPGRFSGRQFSNSRSEMNVSTLELGDSALYLCASSAGTSGTGAETQYFGPGTRLLVL.

This chain uses TRBV9 with TRBJ2-3, with 8 bases aligning to TRBD2. The CDR3 sequence is 16 residues long. The V gene end was trimmed by 0 bases and the J gene end by 0 bases; junction bases not matched to a gene: 3. In germline, CDR1 is SGDLS, CDR2 YYNGEE. Written as DNA, the CDR3 is TGTGCCAGCAGCGTAGAGGCTAGCGGGAGCACAGATACGCAGTATTTT. It yields the protein CASSVEASGSTDTQYF.

The rearrangement joins TRBV27 to TRBJ2-7; D might be TRBD1 (6 bases). Trimming left V 4 bases short and J 1 base short, with 14 bases between. CDR3 length: 15 amino acids. CDR1 and CDR2 from the germline V gene are MNHEY and SMNVEV (reference sequence). The CDR3, as DNA: TGTGCCAGCAGTTACGACCCGGACAGATCCTACGAGCAGTACTTC. Translated: CASSYDPDRSYEQYF.

This clone was picked up a small number of times. The rearrangement joins TRBV4-2 to TRBJ1-3; D might be TRBD1 (6 bases). This CDR3 is built from 13 residues. CDR1 is LGHNA and CDR2 is YNFKEQ in the germline V gene. Trimming removed 0 bases from V and 14 bases from J, with 14 bases in between. The CDR3 nucleotides are TGTGCCAGCAGCCAAGATCCGACAGGCGCTCTATATTTT. Translation: CASSQDPTGALYF.